The entry below describes one T cell receptor beta chain. Its specificity is not known. The source of the sample is a study of cytomegalovirus exposure and HLA in healthy donors. The study's findings and limits: Presence/absence analyses rested on an assumption that sequencing depth was roughly uniform across donors. It has been reported that TCR beta sequences accurately predicted the HLA-A and HLA-B alleles of most subjects.

The PCR had 60 Vbeta and 13 Jbeta primers. Repertoires were generated with immunoSEQ multiplex PCR, while TCRdb's copy carries only in-frame clones and drops some. The sample contains some 170,000 clones, about three quarters of which appear only once. The specimen sequenced was PBMCs. This sequence was found in a woman aged 60-75 years in good health and CMV-seropositive.

The CDR3 bases are TGTGCCAGTAGTAACACAGGGTTTTCCACTGAAGCTTTCTTT. This encodes CASSNTGFSTEAFF. The chain is built from TRBV19 and TRBJ1-1, with a tentative D call TRBD1 (6 bases). Germline V CDR1 and CDR2: LNHDA, SQIVND (reference sequence). The CDR3 has 14 amino acids. Trimming removed 4 bases at V and 4 bases at J, with 13 bases between.